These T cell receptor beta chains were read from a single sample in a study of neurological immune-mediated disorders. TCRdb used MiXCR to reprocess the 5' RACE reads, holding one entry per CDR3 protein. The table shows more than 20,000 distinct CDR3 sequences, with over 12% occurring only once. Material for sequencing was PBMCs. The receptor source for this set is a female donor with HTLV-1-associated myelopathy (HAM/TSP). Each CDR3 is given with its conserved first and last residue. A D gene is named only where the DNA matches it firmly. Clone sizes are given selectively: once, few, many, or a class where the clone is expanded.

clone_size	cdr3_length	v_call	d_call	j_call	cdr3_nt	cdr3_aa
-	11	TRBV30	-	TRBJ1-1	TGTGCCTGGAGTGTATTAACTGAAGCTTTCTTT	CAWSVLTEAFF
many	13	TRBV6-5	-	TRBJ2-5	TGTGCCAGCAGTTCCAGGGGCCAAGAGACCCAGTACTTC	CASSSRGQETQYF
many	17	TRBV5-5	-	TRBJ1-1	TGTGCCAGCAGCTTGGGAACCCGGGACATCTGGAACACTGAAGCTTTCTTT	CASSLGTRDIWNTEAFF
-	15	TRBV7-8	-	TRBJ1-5	TGTGCCAGCAGCCCCCGGACAGTACAATATCAGCCCCAGCATTTT	CASSPRTVQYQPQHF
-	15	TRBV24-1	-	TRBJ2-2	TGTGCCACCAGTGATGCCCCCGACTTGATCGGGGAGCTGTTTTTT	CATSDAPDLIGELFF
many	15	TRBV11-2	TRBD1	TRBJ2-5	TGTGCCAGCAGCCACCCGGACAGGGACCAAGAGACCCAGTACTTC	CASSHPDRDQETQYF
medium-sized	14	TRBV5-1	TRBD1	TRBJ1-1	TGCGCCAGCACAAGCAGGGGGTTGAACACTGAAGCTTTCTTT	CASTSRGLNTEAFF
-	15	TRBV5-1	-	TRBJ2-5	TGCGCCAGCAGCTTAGGGACCGCGGGTGGGGAGACCCAGTACTTC	CASSLGTAGGETQYF
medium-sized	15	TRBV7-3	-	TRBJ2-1	TGTGCCAGCAGCCTACAGCCCGGCACTAACAATGAGCAGTTCTTC	CASSLQPGTNNEQFF
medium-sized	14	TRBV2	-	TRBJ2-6	TGTGCCAGCAGTGAGGACTCTGGGGCCAACGTCCTGACTTTC	CASSEDSGANVLTF
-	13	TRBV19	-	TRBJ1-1	TGTGCCAGTAGTATCTGGAGTGGTACTGAAGCTTTCTTT	CASSIWSGTEAFF
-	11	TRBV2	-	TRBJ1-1	TGTGCCAGCAGTCCTGGGTTAGGAGCTTTCTTT	CASSPGLGAFF
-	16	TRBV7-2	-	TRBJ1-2	TGTGCCAGCAGCTTAGCGGAGGCAGCCCAGATGTATGGCTACACCTTC	CASSLAEAAQMYGYTF
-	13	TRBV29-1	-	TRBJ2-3	TGCAGCGTGCCCAAACGGGGCACAGATACGCAGTATTTT	CSVPKRGTDTQYF
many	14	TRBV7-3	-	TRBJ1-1	TGTGCCAGCAGCACCAGTGGGGGGGGGACCGAAGCTTTCTTT	CASSTSGGGTEAFF
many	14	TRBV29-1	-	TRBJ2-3	TGCAGCGTTCGGCCATCAGGGAGCACAGATACGCAGTATTTT	CSVRPSGSTDTQYF
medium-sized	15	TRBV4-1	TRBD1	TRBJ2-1	TGCGCCAGCAGCCAGGACAGGGGGCCCGTGAGTGAGCAGTTCTTC	CASSQDRGPVSEQFF
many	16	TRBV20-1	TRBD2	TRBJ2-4	TGCAGTGCTAGGGGACTAGCGGGAGGCCAGGGTAACATTCAGTACTTC	CSARGLAGGQGNIQYF
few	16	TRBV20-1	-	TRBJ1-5	TGCAGTGCTAGGGTCCCAGCCACCCAAGGCAATCAGCCCCAGCATTTT	CSARVPATQGNQPQHF
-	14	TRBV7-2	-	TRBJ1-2	TGTGCCAGCAGCTTAGCAGCCAACAGCTATGGCTACACCTTC	CASSLAANSYGYTF
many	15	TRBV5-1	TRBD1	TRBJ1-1	TGCGCCAGCAGCGGAGGGGGCAGGGAGAACACTGAAGCTTTCTTT	CASSGGGRENTEAFF
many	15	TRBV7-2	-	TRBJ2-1	TGTGCCAGCAGCTTAGCGGGCTTTGATTACAATGAGCAGTTCTTC	CASSLAGFDYNEQFF
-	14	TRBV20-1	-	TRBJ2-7	TGCAGTGCTAGAGACTCTAAGGGTGGGTACGAGCAGTGCTTC	CSARDSKGGYEQCF
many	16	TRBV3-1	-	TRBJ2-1	TGTGCCAGCAGTTCCACAGAGGCCCCGCGGGGCGGTGAGCAGTTCTTC	CASSSTEAPRGGEQFF
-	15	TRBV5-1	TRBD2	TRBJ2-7	TGCGCCAGCAGCGAATTAGCGGGGGGTCCCTACGAGCAGTACTTC	CASSELAGGPYEQYF
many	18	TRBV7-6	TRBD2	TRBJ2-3	TGTGCCAGCAGCTTAGTTATCCCTAGCGGGAGATACGCAGATACGCAGTATTTT	CASSLVIPSGRYADTQYF
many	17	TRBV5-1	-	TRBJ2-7	TGCGCCAGCAGCGAGATGCCAGAGCGGAAAATTCCCTACGAGCAGTACTTC	CASSEMPERKIPYEQYF
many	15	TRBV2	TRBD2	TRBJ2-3	TGTGCCAGCAGTGTCCCGGGGGGGAGTCGGGATACGCAGTATTTT	CASSVPGGSRDTQYF
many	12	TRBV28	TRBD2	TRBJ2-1	TGTGCCAGCAGTTTGCTTCGGGGGGGCCAGTTCTTC	CASSLLRGGQFF
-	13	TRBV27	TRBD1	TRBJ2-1	TGTGCCAGCCCTGGACAGGGGTTCAATGAGCAGTTCTTC	CASPGQGFNEQFF